These 24 T cell receptor beta chains originate from one sample sequenced in a study of T cells in Graves' hyperthyroidism and ophthalmopathy. Amplification of TCR beta CDR3 regions was performed using RNA transcripts as template. The TCR CDR3 was amplified in a first-round RT-PCR using the HTBI primer set. Via MiXCR, TCRdb re-called the multiplex PCR reads, giving one row per CDR3 protein. Among around 600,000 distinct CDR3 sequences listed, just under 45% were seen once. The sample taken for sequencing was peripheral blood or thyroid tissue (not recorded which). The receptors here all came from an adult man with Graves' disease, either hyperthyroidism or ophthalmopathy (not recorded which).

This clonotype was counted at least ten times. The J gene is TRBJ2-7, the V gene TRBV7-6; TRBD2 agrees at 8 bases. CDR3 size: 13 residues. Trimming cost V 5 bases and J 2 bases; bases outside gene matches: 2. CDR1 and CDR2 from the germline V gene are SGHVS and FNYEAQ. Here the CDR3 DNA reads TGTGCCAGCAGCCACGGGGGGGCCTACGAGCAGTACTTC. Encoded protein: CASSHGGAYEQYF.

This clonotype showed up just a few times. This chain uses TRBV11-2 with TRBJ2-7; 8 bases fit TRBD1. With V trimmed by 5 bases and J by 7 bases, 10 bases remained unmatched. There are 14 residues in the CDR3. The germline V gene has CDR1 SGHAT and CDR2 FQNNGV. Here the CDR3 DNA reads TGTGCCAGCAGCGGCTGGACAGGGACCGGGGAGCAGTACTTC. It yields the protein CASSGWTGTGEQYF.

This clonotype came up a few times. This chain joins TRBV20-1 and TRBJ2-7; D not certain. There are 13 residues in the CDR3. V dropped 5 bases and J dropped 2 bases, with 13 bases sitting between them. Germline CDR1 is DFQATT and CDR2 is SNEGSKA (reference sequence). The DNA of the CDR3 is TGCAGTGCTCGGTGGAGTGGAGCCTACGAGCAGTACTTC. This translates into CSARWSGAYEQYF.

The rearrangement links TRBV7-2 to TRBJ1-3, with 9 bases that match TRBD1. With V trimmed by 3 bases and J by 0 bases, 3 bases remained unmatched. The germline CDR1 and CDR2 sequences are SGHTA and FQGNSA. The CDR3 totals 16 residues. The CDR3 sequence is CASSFLGQGSGNTIYF. The CDR3 DNA sequence: TGTGCCAGCAGCTTTCTGGGACAGGGCTCTGGAAACACCATATATTTT.

The J gene is TRBJ2-7, the V gene TRBV7-6, with D tentatively TRBD1 (7 bases). The V and J ends lost 3 bases and 3 bases respectively, with 9 bases between them. Per the germline V gene, CDR1 is SGHVS and CDR2 is FNYEAQ. This CDR3 has 13 residues. This CDR3 reads CASSFRGDYEQYF. DNA for the CDR3: TGTGCCAGCAGCTTCAGGGGGGACTACGAGCAGTACTTC.

This clonotype occurred many times. This rearrangement joins TRBV9 to TRBJ2-2, with D tentatively TRBD2 (5 bases). V lost 2 bases and J 3 bases, leaving 14 bases between the germline ends. This CDR3 is built from 16 residues. Germline lookup yields CDR1 SGDLS and CDR2 YYNGEE. CDR3 DNA: TGTGCCAGCAGCGTCGGCCCACGAGCGGACACCGGGGAGCTGTTTTTT. This gives the protein CASSVGPRADTGELFF.

The rearrangement joins TRBV7-9 to TRBJ1-2, with D maybe TRBD1 (5 bases). Trimming took 4 bases from V and 4 from J, leaving 7 bases between them. CDR1 and CDR2 from the germline V gene are SEHNR and FQNEAQ (reference sequence). The CDR3 consists of 12 residues. The CDR3 sequence is CASSWGTYGYTF. CDR3 in DNA: TGTGCCAGCAGCTGGGGGACCTATGGCTACACCTTC.

The chain recombines TRBV12-3 or TRBV12-4 with TRBJ2-5, with TRBD2 matching 9 bases. V lost 5 bases to trimming and J lost 5 bases; unmatched junction nucleotides: 9. The CDR3 spans 15 residues. The CDR3 region is CASSRGTSRGETQYF. The CDR3 nucleotides are TGTGCCAGCAGTCGTGGGACTAGCCGGGGGGAGACCCAGTACTTC.

V is TRBV2 and J is TRBJ2-5, with D perhaps TRBD1 or TRBD2 (6 bases each). This CDR3 has 17 residues. In germline, CDR1 is SNHLY, CDR2 FYNNEI. Deletions cut 1 base from V and 5 bases from J, with 20 bases between. CDR3: CASSEDKIGTGGETQYF. As DNA, the CDR3 is TGTGCCAGCAGTGAAGATAAGATCGGGACCGGGGGCGAGACCCAGTACTTC.

In its sample, this clonotype was seen many times. The chain has TRBV19 and TRBJ1-1; 8 bases are a match to TRBD1. The CDR3 is 14 residues long. With 5 bases clipped from V and 2 bases from J, the junction kept 4 bases outside the gene matches. Looked up from germline, CDR1 is LNHDA and CDR2 is SQIVND (reference sequence). Here the CDR3 reads CASSRTGTNTEAFF. DNA of the CDR3: TGTGCCAGTAGTCGGACAGGGACAAACACTGAAGCTTTCTTT.

V is TRBV7-2 and J is TRBJ2-6, with TRBD2 matching over 7 bases. V shed 3 bases, J shed 4 bases, and the junction held 3 bases outside the gene matches. The germline V gene has CDR1 SGHTA and CDR2 FQGNSA. The CDR3 is made up of 15 amino acids. The CDR3 sequence is CASSFQRGGANVLTF. For the CDR3, the DNA is TGTGCCAGCAGCTTCCAGCGGGGCGGGGCCAACGTCCTGACTTTC. The variable domain in full, completed from reference TRBV7-2 and TRBJ2-6, reads GAGVSQSPSNKVTEKGKDVELRCDPISGHTALYWYRQSLGQGLEFLIYFQGNSAPDKSGLPSDRFSAERTGGSVSTLTIQRTQQEDSAVYLCASSFQRGGANVLTFGAGSRLTVL.

The chain uses TRBV9 and TRBJ1-6; D is ambiguous. The V end was cut by 3 bases, the J end by 5 bases, with 6 bases between. This CDR3 comprises 13 residues. The germline gives CDR1 SGDLS, CDR2 YYNGEE. The DNA for the CDR3 is TGTGCCAGCAGCGCCGACGATAATTCACCCCTCCACTTT. As protein: CASSADDNSPLHF. The variable domain in full, with the rest retrieved from reference TRBV9 and TRBJ1-6, is DSGVTQTPKHLITATGQRVTLRCSPRSGDLSVYWYQQSLDQGLQFLIQYYNGEERAKGNILERFSAQQFPDLHSELNLSSLELGDSALYFCASSADDNSPLHFGNGTRLTVT.

On this clonotype itself: A read error is possible here, since a much larger clone lies one base away. The rearrangement joins TRBV7-8 to TRBJ2-5, with 10 positions matching TRBD1. V was clipped by 3 bases and J by 8 bases; unmatched bases: 12. The CDR3 consists of 16 residues. Germline CDR1 and CDR2: SGHVS and FQNEAQ. CDR3 nucleotide sequence: TGTGCCAGCAGCTTCCGGGACAGGGGAGCCAGGGGAACCCAGTACTTC. It yields the protein CASSFRDRGARGTQYF. Drawing the rest from reference TRBV7-8 and TRBJ2-5, the complete variable domain is GAGVSQSPRYKVAKRGQDVALRCDPISGHVSLFWYQQALGQGPEFLTYFQNEAQLDKSGLPSDRFFAERPEGSVSTLKIQRTQQEDSAVYLCASSFRDRGARGTQYFGPGTRLLVL.

This clonotype was recorded a few times. The rearrangement joins TRBV12-3 or TRBV12-4 to TRBJ1-5, with D uncertain. The CDR3 has 14 amino acids. Trimming left V 6 bases short and J 2 bases short, with 11 bases between. CDR3 sequence reads: CASSFFEGNQPQHF. The CDR3 DNA sequence: TGTGCCAGCAGCTTCTTCGAGGGCAATCAGCCCCAGCATTTT.

The chain recombines TRBV25-1 with TRBJ1-2; D is uncertain. The CDR3 has 15 amino acids. The germline V gene encodes CDR1 MGHDK and CDR2 SYGVNS. V was cut by 8 bases and J by 7 bases, with 23 bases left in between. The CDR3: CASVEPRRGRSGYTF. The CDR3 bases are TGTGCCAGCGTTGAACCGAGAAGAGGACGATCTGGCTACACCTTC.

J is TRBJ1-1 and V is TRBV10-2, with D tentatively TRBD1 (6 bases). Per the germline V gene, CDR1 is WSHSY and CDR2 is SAAADI. CDR3 length equals 14 residues. The V end lost 4 bases, the J end lost 5 bases, and 14 bases lay between the germline ends. In DNA form, the CDR3 reads TGCGCCAGCAGTGTCGCGGGGGCGTGGACTGAAGCTTTCTTT. It encodes CASSVAGAWTEAFF.

This clonotype has a count of ten or more. The chain employs TRBV2 and TRBJ1-5; 7 bases line up with TRBD1. The germline CDR1 and CDR2 sequences are SNHLY and FYNNEI. J lost 6 bases, V lost 1 base, and 6 bases had no gene match. The CDR3 length is 15 residues. The DNA of the CDR3 is TGTGCCAGCAGTGAAGGCAGGGGGGCGGGTCAGCCCCAGCATTTT. Amino acids: CASSEGRGAGQPQHF.

The chain couples TRBV28 to TRBJ1-2; weak D call: TRBD1 (5 bases). CDR1 and CDR2 (germline): MDHEN, SYDVKM. CDR3 size: 15 residues. Between the trimmed V and J ends, which lost 6 bases and 4 bases, there was a span of 18 bases. The CDR3 here is CASSPLEGRGYGYTF. DNA for the CDR3: TGTGCCAGCAGCCCTTTAGAGGGAAGGGGCTATGGCTACACCTTC.

The CDR3 nucleotides are TGTGCCAGCAGTGAACAGGGGCGGGGTAAGCTCCGGGGTGAGCAGTTCTTC. This sequence encodes CASSEQGRGKLRGEQFF. V is TRBV25-1 and J is TRBJ2-7; D is possibly TRBD1 or TRBD2 (6 bases each). The J call may not be correct, given that the DNA end is closer to TRBJ2-1. The CDR3 is 17 amino acids. CDR1 is MGHDK, CDR2 SYGVNS, per germline.

The rearrangement links TRBV12-5 to TRBJ1-1; D is undetermined. The germline CDR1 and CDR2 sequences are LGHNT and FRNRAP. This CDR3 contains 13 residues. Trimming removed 1 base at V and 4 bases at J, with 7 bases between. In DNA form, the CDR3 reads TGTGCTAGTGGTTTGGGCACAGTCACTGAAGCTTTCTTT. Translation: CASGLGTVTEAFF.

In its sample, this clonotype was seen a few times. The rearrangement uses TRBV7-9 and TRBJ1-2, with a weak D call TRBD1 (6 bases). This CDR3 is built from 15 residues. V lost 4 bases to trimming and J lost 4 bases, with 16 bases between them. The germline CDR1 and CDR2 sequences are SEHNR and FQNEAQ (reference sequence). The chain's CDR3 is CASSWKAGVGYGYTF. CDR3 coding DNA: TGTGCCAGCAGCTGGAAGGCAGGGGTGGGCTATGGCTACACCTTC.

The chain carries TRBV29-1 and TRBJ1-3; 7 nucleotides agree with TRBD1. Germline CDR1 is SQVTM and CDR2 is ANQGSEA. Losses at the gene ends were 7 bases for V and 8 bases for J; bases not matched to a gene: 5. The CDR3 is made up of 11 amino acids. The CDR3 sequence is CSAGTADTIYF. Written as DNA, the CDR3 is TGCAGCGCCGGGACAGCGGACACCATATATTTT.

This chain connects TRBV2 to TRBJ2-7, with 11 bases aligning to TRBD2. V was clipped by 5 bases and J by 1 base; unmatched bases: 7. Germline CDR1 is SNHLY and CDR2 is FYNNEI. This CDR3 is built from 16 residues. As DNA, the CDR3 is TGTGCCAGCAGTAAAGAGGGACTAGCGGTTTCCTACGAGCAGTACTTC. Its translation: CASSKEGLAVSYEQYF.

This clonotype has just a few counts. The chain joins TRBV7-2 to TRBJ2-7; TRBD1 aligns across 7 bases. The ends lost 3 bases at V and 3 bases at J; junction bases unmatched: 2. This CDR3 comprises 13 residues. Germline V CDR1 and CDR2: SGHTA, FQGNSA. The chain's CDR3 is CASSFQGVYEQYF. For the CDR3, the DNA is TGTGCCAGCAGCTTCCAGGGGGTCTACGAGCAGTACTTC.